The T cell receptor beta chain under discussion was sequenced for a study of technical replicates of blood from several donors (dated by TCRdb to the late 2010s). The receptor library was made with the immunoSEQ multiplex PCR assay. TCRdb holds this immuneACCESS table with in-frame rearrangements only. Some clones are missing; in checked studies, unresolved V genes explain under half, and the rest has no known cause. Here the sample has approximately 14,000 clones; roughly 83% occur a single time. Approximately 12% of the sample comes from the top ten. Its CDR3 holds 16 amino acids, cysteine through phenylalanine. The only DNA kept is the CDR3, 48 bases in frame from the first base. V loses 6 bases at its end and J loses 6 bases; junction bases beyond the gene matches: 14. The CDR1 and CDR2 encoded by the germline V gene are SGHAT and FQNNGV. Note on this clone: Its antigen remains undetermined. The record has no base qualities; no much larger clone is one base away.

Specimen: PBMCs. This sequence originates from a human donor in good health. The chain uses TRBV11-2 and TRBJ2-7; 10 bases in the junction line up with TRBD1. The DNA sequence follows: TGTGCCAGCAGGACCACTCGGGACAGGGGAAAAGGCGAGCAGTACTTC. Translated, it gives CASRTTRDRGKGEQYF.